These 30 T cell receptor beta chains were all obtained from the same sample, sequenced in a study of blood T cell repertoires in COVID-19. The protocol was immunoSEQ multiplex PCR, while the TCRdb copy is restricted to in-frame clones and leaves out a portion. The sample has approximately 210,000 clones; approximately 90% are singletons. What was sequenced was peripheral blood. The receptor set was obtained from a human donor in a cohort sampled during active COVID-19.

The chain joins TRBV7-2 to TRBJ1-1; D may be TRBD1 (6 bases). The CDR3 is 18 residues long. Between the trimmed V and J ends, which lost 5 bases and 2 bases, there was a span of 24 bases. CDR1 SGHTA and CDR2 FQGNSA come from the germline V gene. The CDR3 DNA follows: TGTGCCAGCAGCCCCCGCCCGGGACAAGGGGGACGAAACACTGAAGCTTTCTTT. Translation: CASSPRPGQGGRNTEAFF. The full variable domain, rest sourced from reference TRBV7-2 and TRBJ1-1, is GAGVSQSPSNKVTEKGKDVELRCDPISGHTALYWYRQSLGQGLEFLIYFQGNSAPDKSGLPSDRFSAERTGGSVSTLTIQRTQQEDSAVYLCASSPRPGQGGRNTEAFFGQGTRLTVV.

The chain links TRBV28 to TRBJ1-2, with TRBD1 matching 8 bases. J lost 7 bases, V lost 5 bases, and 3 bases had no gene match. Per germline, CDR1 MDHEN and CDR2 SYDVKM. This CDR3 has 12 residues. The CDR3, as DNA: TGTGCCAGCAGTCAAGACAGGGGTGGCTACACCTTC. Protein product: CASSQDRGGYTF.

The chain links TRBV12-3 or TRBV12-4 to TRBJ1-2; D unclear. CDR3 size: 11 residues. V was pared by 5 bases and J by 6 bases, with 7 bases between. CDR3 bases: TGTGCCAGCAGTCGAGTGGATGGCTACACCTTC. Translation: CASSRVDGYTF.

The chain couples TRBV4-2 to TRBJ1-5, with D unclear. The CDR3 runs 13 residues. Trimming took 0 bases from V and 7 from J, leaving 7 bases between them. CDR1 LGHNA and CDR2 YNFKEQ come from the germline V gene. DNA of the CDR3: TGTGCCAGCAGCCAAGATGGGCAACAGCCCCAGCATTTT. Its translation: CASSQDGQQPQHF.

CDR3 in DNA: TGTGCCAGCAGTCGACCAGGGGGCTACACTGAAGCTTTCTTT. It specifies CASSRPGGYTEAFF. The gene calls are TRBV27 and TRBJ1-1; 8 bases fit TRBD1. The CDR3 spans 14 residues. With V trimmed by 5 bases and J by 3 bases, 5 bases remained unmatched. The germline CDR1 and CDR2 sequences are MNHEY and SMNVEV (reference sequence).

The CDR3 here is CAWRGPETQYF. For the CDR3, the DNA is TGTGCCTGGAGGGGGCCAGAGACCCAGTACTTC. The V gene is TRBV30, the J gene TRBJ2-5, with D possibly matching TRBD1 (5 bases). Germline CDR1 is GTSNPN and CDR2 is SVGIG (reference sequence). The CDR3 length is 11 residues. V was pared by 3 bases and J by 4 bases, with 6 bases between.

The CDR3 DNA reads TGTGCCAGTAGGAATACAGGGGTCACCGGGGAGCTGTTTTTT. Its protein is CASRNTGVTGELFF. The genes are TRBV19 and TRBJ2-2; 7 bases line up with TRBD1. Per germline, CDR1 LNHDA and CDR2 SQIVND (reference sequence). This CDR3 has 14 residues. J gave up 4 bases and V 6 bases, and 5 bases lay outside the gene matches.

This chain connects TRBV18 to TRBJ2-3; D unclear. This CDR3 has 16 amino acids. Germline V gene data show CDR1 as KGHSH and CDR2 as LQKENI. V shed 4 bases and J shed 6 bases, with 20 bases lying between them. This chain's CDR3 is CASSLPITSDLDTQYF. The CDR3 nucleotides read TGTGCCAGCTCACTTCCAATCACGTCAGATTTGGATACGCAGTATTTT.

This clone was found once. V is TRBV7-2 and J is TRBJ2-7; 11 bases are shared with TRBD2. After removal of 5 bases from V and 9 bases from J, the junction contained 12 bases not matched to a gene. The CDR3 consists of 15 residues. The germline gives CDR1 SGHTA, CDR2 FQGNSA. CDR3 in amino acids: CASSDLAGGPSGQYF. The CDR3 DNA is TGTGCCAGCAGCGATTTAGCGGGAGGGCCTAGCGGGCAGTACTTC.

This sequence joins TRBV2 and TRBJ2-1, with 9 bases lining up with TRBD1. The CDR3 extends over 15 amino acids. V gave up 6 bases and J gave up 3 bases; unmatched junction bases: 6. Germline CDR1 is SNHLY and CDR2 is FYNNEI. The CDR3 DNA reads TGTGCCAGCAGGGACGCGGGACAGGGCTACAATGAGCAGTTCTTC. Protein sequence: CASRDAGQGYNEQFF.

The genes are TRBV11-2 and TRBJ2-3, with D possibly matching TRBD2 (5 bases). V gave up 5 bases and J gave up 2 bases, with 20 bases separating them. The CDR3 is 17 residues long. CDR1 and CDR2 (germline): SGHAT, FQNNGV. The CDR3 DNA sequence: TGTGCCAGCAGCGATAAAATACGGACTGGTTCCACAGATACGCAGTATTTT. It is translated as CASSDKIRTGSTDTQYF.

This chain joins TRBV4-1 and TRBJ2-1, with 10 bases matching TRBD2. V dropped 5 bases and J dropped 1; count of bases not matched to a gene: 23. The CDR3 consists of 22 residues. CDR1 is MGHRA and CDR2 is YSYEKL in the germline V gene. The CDR3 sequence: CASSLDTTSGRASPRSYNEQFF. The CDR3 DNA sequence: TGCGCCAGCAGCTTAGATACGACTAGCGGGCGGGCCAGTCCCCGATCCTACAATGAGCAGTTCTTC.

V is TRBV30 and J is TRBJ2-5; D may be TRBD2 (5 bases). The CDR3 is made up of 13 amino acids. The germline gives CDR1 GTSNPN, CDR2 SVGIG (reference sequence). V lost 0 bases to trimming and J lost 4 bases, with 9 bases between them. DNA of the CDR3: TGTGCCTGGAGTGTACGGGGTGGAGAGACCCAGTACTTC. This sequence encodes CAWSVRGGETQYF.

The chain joins TRBV19 to TRBJ2-7, with 8 bases matching TRBD1. Trimming removed 8 bases from V and 2 bases from J; junction bases left unmatched: 2. CDR1 and CDR2 from the germline V gene are LNHDA and SQIVND (reference sequence). The CDR3 totals 12 residues. The CDR3 sequence: CASWTGTYEQYF. The CDR3 DNA is TGTGCCAGTTGGACAGGGACCTACGAGCAGTACTTC.

This chain uses TRBV6-2 or TRBV6-3 with TRBJ1-5; TRBD1 is a possible D gene (6 bases). The CDR3 runs 16 residues. CDR1 and CDR2 from the germline V gene are MNHEY and SVGEGT. Trimming stripped 2 bases from V and 4 bases from J, with 15 bases between. The CDR3 DNA is TGTGCCAGCAGTTACCCGGGACAAGGGGGAAATCAGCCCCAGCATTTT. This gives the protein CASSYPGQGGNQPQHF.

V is TRBV4-1 and J is TRBJ2-2; D is undetermined. Looked up from germline, CDR1 is MGHRA and CDR2 is YSYEKL. V was clipped by 1 base and J by 4 bases, with 13 bases between them. The CDR3 extends over 16 amino acids. The CDR3 nucleotides are TGCGCCAGCAGCCAAGTTGAACTGATCCTCACCGGGGAGCTGTTTTTT. This codes for CASSQVELILTGELFF.

The count of this clone is one. As DNA, the CDR3 is TGTGCCAGCAGCGGTCCTGGTTTTCTAGCGACCGAGACGCAGTATTTT. It yields the protein CASSGPGFLATETQYF. The rearrangement uses TRBV7-2 and TRBJ2-3, with a weak D call TRBD2 (6 bases). CDR1 and CDR2 (germline): SGHTA, FQGNSA. The germline V and J ends were trimmed by 5 bases and 9 bases, with 24 bases remaining between them. This CDR3 region has 16 residues.

The chain has TRBV5-1 and TRBJ2-7; 11 nucleotides align to TRBD2. The CDR3 is made up of 16 amino acids. V shed 4 bases, J shed 6 bases, and the junction held 12 bases outside the gene matches. Germline CDR1 is SGHRS and CDR2 is YFSETQ. As DNA, the CDR3 is TGCGCCAGCAGCGATCGTAGCGGGAGGGCCTCCAGCGAGCAGTACTTC. Its translation: CASSDRSGRASSEQYF.

The chain carries TRBV6-2 or TRBV6-3 and TRBJ2-1, with 9 bases fitting TRBD2. Germline V gene sequence: CDR1 MNHEY, CDR2 SVGEGT. This CDR3 has 15 amino acids. V lost 6 bases and J lost 2; bases outside the gene matches: 5. CDR3 protein: CASSDSGGPYNEQFF. The CDR3 DNA is TGTGCCAGCAGCGATAGCGGGGGTCCCTACAATGAGCAGTTCTTC.

J is TRBJ2-5 and V is TRBV5-6, with 8 bases identical to TRBD1. This CDR3 spans 14 amino acids. Per germline, CDR1 SGHDT and CDR2 YYEEEE. Unmatched junction bases numbered 6, after V lost 4 bases and J lost 4 bases. This chain's CDR3 is CASSATGALETQYF. The CDR3 DNA sequence: TGTGCCAGCAGCGCGACAGGGGCCTTAGAGACCCAGTACTTC.

The V call is TRBV5-4, the J call TRBJ2-1; 8 bases align to TRBD1. Germline V gene sequence: CDR1 SGHNT, CDR2 YYREEE (reference sequence). The CDR3 runs to 15 residues. V was pared by 4 bases and J by 9 bases, with 12 bases of the junction left unmatched. DNA for the CDR3: TGTGCCAGCAGCCCGGACGGACAGGGCGCCGGTGAGCAGTTCTTC. Its translation is CASSPDGQGAGEQFF. Based on the CDR3 plus reference TRBV5-4 and TRBJ2-1, the full variable domain is ETGVTQSPTHLIKTRGQQVTLRCSSQSGHNTVSWYQQALGQGPQFIFQYYREEENGRGNFPPRFSGLQFPNYSSELNVNALELDDSALYLCASSPDGQGAGEQFFGPGTRLTVL.

The V call is TRBV6-5, the J call TRBJ2-5, with D uncertain. The germline CDR1 and CDR2 sequences are MNHEY and SVGAGI. V shed 4 bases and J shed 3 bases, with 6 bases lying between them. CDR3 length equals 12 residues. CDR3 sequence (DNA): TGTGCCAGCAGTTCTGCGGAAGAGACCCAGTACTTC. Its translation is CASSSAEETQYF.

The chain uses TRBV27 and TRBJ1-1, with TRBD1 as a possible D gene (5 bases). Germline V gene data show CDR1 as MNHEY and CDR2 as SMNVEV (reference sequence). This CDR3 is 15 amino acids long. With 2 bases removed from V and 1 base from J, the gap between germline ends came to 11 bases. The CDR3 DNA sequence: TGTGCCAGCAGTTTAATAGGGGTGGAGAACACTGAAGCTTTCTTT. As protein: CASSLIGVENTEAFF.

The chain couples TRBV21-1 to TRBJ2-3; the D segment call TRBD1 is taken from the table without a DNA check. TRBV21-1 is assigned pseudogene status. The CDR3 has 16 amino acids. The CDR3 DNA sequence: TGTGCCAGCAGCAAAAGCCGGGACAGGGACACAGATACGCAGTATTTT. As protein: CASSKSRDRDTDTQYF.

This clone is a singleton in its sample. The chain has TRBV15 and TRBJ1-2; D remains ambiguous. The germline V gene has CDR1 LNHNV and CDR2 YYDKDF (reference sequence). V lost 1 base to trimming and J lost 9 bases, with 24 bases between them. This CDR3 has 17 residues. The CDR3 region is CATSRAPRAASPGSYTF. The CDR3 bases are TGTGCCACCAGCAGAGCCCCACGAGCGGCCTCTCCGGGGAGCTACACCTTC.

The chain carries TRBV5-4 and TRBJ2-1; 16 bases are a match to TRBD2. Trimming at V came to 3 bases and at J to 7 bases, leaving 7 bases not matched to a gene. The germline V gene has CDR1 SGHNT and CDR2 YYREEE (reference sequence). This CDR3 is 17 amino acids long. CDR3 DNA: TGTGCCAGCAGCTCGGGGACTAGCGGGGGGGCAGGAAATGAGCAGTTCTTC. As protein: CASSSGTSGGAGNEQFF.

V gene TRBV2 combines with J gene TRBJ1-5; no clear D. Germline-derived CDR1 and CDR2 are SNHLY and FYNNEI. The CDR3 has 15 residues. Trimming pared 5 bases from V and 0 bases from J, leaving 11 bases between. The CDR3 DNA reads as TGTGCCAGCAGTCGAGAGTCCTATAGCAATCAGCCCCAGCATTTT. It is translated as CASSRESYSNQPQHF. Based on the CDR3 plus reference TRBV2 and TRBJ1-5, the full variable domain is EPEVTQTPSHQVTQMGQEVILRCVPISNHLYFYWYRQILGQKVEFLVSFYNNEISEKSEIFDDQFSVERPDGSNFTLKIRSTKLEDSAMYFCASSRESYSNQPQHFGDGTRLSIL.

V gene TRBV12-5 combines with J gene TRBJ2-1, with D possibly matching TRBD1 (6 bases). V lost 6 bases, J lost 3 bases, and 12 bases lay in between. The length of the CDR3 is 14 residues. The germline CDR1 and CDR2 sequences are LGHNT and FRNRAP. DNA of the CDR3: TGTGCTAGTGGCCCACGGACAGTCTACAATGAGCAGTTCTTC. Translation gives CASGPRTVYNEQFF.

The chain employs TRBV4-3 and TRBJ2-1, with D possibly being TRBD1 (6 bases). This CDR3 has 18 amino acids. Trimming stripped 0 bases from V and 4 bases from J, with 19 bases between. Germline values: CDR1 LGHNA, CDR2 YSLEER. The CDR3 DNA reads TGCGCCAGCAGCCAAGATTTCGGACAGACATACGGGTACAATGAGCAGTTCTTC. It translates to CASSQDFGQTYGYNEQFF.

J is TRBJ2-2 and V is TRBV7-6, with 12 bases matching TRBD1. There are 16 residues in the CDR3. From germline, CDR1 is SGHVS and CDR2 FNYEAQ. The trim removed 4 bases at V and 4 bases at J, leaving 4 bases unmatched. CDR3 sequence: CASSSRDRGLTGELFF. DNA of the CDR3: TGTGCCAGCAGCTCCCGGGACAGGGGGCTCACCGGGGAGCTGTTTTTT.